This TCR beta chain was identified in a study of T-cell reconstitution after alpha-beta-depleted transplantation in children. TCRbeta library construction was performed incorporating unique molecular identifiers. TCRdb used MiXCR to reprocess the PCR reads, holding one entry per CDR3 protein. The data contain fewer than 750,000 distinct CDR3 sequences, roughly 23% of them singletons. The V gene end was trimmed by 6 bases and the J gene end by 3 bases; junction bases not matched to a gene: 4. The CDR3 is 13 amino acids. Germline lookup yields CDR1 SNHLY and CDR2 FYNNEI. Findings and limits, study-wide: Recipient T cells and thymic progenitors that survived were the source of the high TCRbeta diversity seen at day 60 in some patients. As was reported, about two months after transplant, alpha-beta T cells came from several hundred expanded graft clones. After one year, T-cell counts and TCRbeta diversity mostly came from new T cells.

Worth noting for this clonotype: The target antigen is unknown.

The source was PBMCs, mostly from graft donor cells, collected 360 days after TCRalphabeta/CD19-depleted stem cell transplant. The chain uses TRBV2 and TRBJ1-1; 7 nucleotides line up with TRBD1. This TCR was sampled from a boy less than two years old who had a stem cell transplant for acute myeloid leukemia, so the T cells may come from the graft donor. As DNA, the CDR3 is TGTGCCAGCAGGGGGGACAGCTACACTGAAGCTTTCTTT. Translating gives CASRGDSYTEAFF.